This T cell receptor (beta chain) was captured in a study of T-cell reconstitution after alpha-beta-depleted transplantation in children. The V and J ends lost 1 base and 7 bases respectively, with 11 bases between them. Germline V gene lookup returns CDR1 KGHSH and CDR2 LQKENI. CDR3 size: 14 residues. Only one count was recorded for this clonotype. Preparation of the TCRbeta library involved a method that used unique molecular identifiers. From the PCR reads, TCRdb called clonotypes with MiXCR, one entry per CDR3 protein. The repertoire consists of hundreds of thousands of distinct CDR3 sequences, with 10% to 15% occurring once and the leading ten covering approximately 2.1%.

V and J are TRBV18 and TRBJ2-1, with D uncertain. The sequencing used PBMCs, mostly from graft donor cells, collected 360 days after TCRalphabeta/CD19-depleted stem cell transplant. The TCR originated in a male patient younger than 18 who had a stem cell transplant for acute myeloid leukemia, so the T cells may come from the graft donor. The CDR3: CASSPRVSENEQFF. As DNA, the CDR3 is TGTGCCAGCTCACCACGGGTATCCGAGAATGAGCAGTTCTTC.